A selection of T cell receptor beta chains follows, all from one sample in a study of T cells after yellow fever vaccination. TCRdb re-called the 5' RACE reads with MiXCR, one entry per CDR3 protein. The repertoire includes more than 450,000 distinct CDR3 sequences, 20% to 25% of them detected once, and approximately 15% sits in the top ten. Source: PBMCs, taken 21 days after the first yellow fever vaccination. The receptors derive from a young man who received the YFV17D yellow fever vaccine. CDR3s include the opening cysteine and the closing phenylalanine or tryptophan. D genes are given only for firm matches. Size is stated for part of the rows, as once, few or many counts, or as a class when the clone is expanded.

abundance	j_gene	d_gene	v_gene	len	CDR3nt	CDR3aa
.	TRBJ2-3	TRBD2	TRBV24-1	16	TGTGCCACCAGTGATTTGCCCAGCGGGGGCACAGATACGCAGTATTTT	CATSDLPSGGTDTQYF
few	TRBJ1-2	.	TRBV11-2	13	TGTGCCAGCAGGCCTACAGTTAACTATGGCTACACCTTC	CASRPTVNYGYTF
.	TRBJ2-3	.	TRBV6-1	13	TGTGCCAGCAGTGAAGCTTGGAGGGGTACGCAGTATTTT	CASSEAWRGTQYF
many	TRBJ1-4	TRBD1	TRBV30	13	TGTGCCTGGAGTGTACAGGGGAGCGGAAAACTGTTTTTT	CAWSVQGSGKLFF
.	TRBJ2-5	TRBD2	TRBV5-1	15	TGCGCCAGCAGCTCCGGCTCGGGGGGCCAAGAGACCCAGTACTTC	CASSSGSGGQETQYF
.	TRBJ1-1	TRBD1	TRBV29-1	14	TGCAGCGTTGCTAATGGACAGGCGAACACTGAAGCTTTCTTT	CSVANGQANTEAFF
few	TRBJ2-3	.	TRBV5-1	16	TGCGCCAGCAGTCCCGTAGACCTAACGGGCACAGATACGCAGTATTTT	CASSPVDLTGTDTQYF
few	TRBJ1-2	.	TRBV4-2	16	TGTGCCAGCAGTCCCCTTCCCTTTGACGCAAACTATGGCTACACCTTC	CASSPLPFDANYGYTF
few	TRBJ1-5	.	TRBV5-1	14	TGCGCCAGCAGCTTGGTGCCAGGCAATCAGCCCCAGCATTTT	CASSLVPGNQPQHF
.	TRBJ2-2	TRBD2	TRBV24-1	15	TGTGCCACCGGGGAGGGAGGGGAGAACACCGGGGAGCTGTTTTTT	CATGEGGENTGELFF
.	TRBJ2-5	.	TRBV18	13	TGTGCCAGCTCACCGACAGATCAAGAGACCCAGTACTTC	CASSPTDQETQYF
.	TRBJ1-1	.	TRBV7-3	16	TGTGCCAGCAGCTCCCGAGGCGGACAGATAAACACTGAAGCTTTCTTT	CASSSRGGQINTEAFF
many	TRBJ2-3	TRBD2	TRBV7-2	15	TGTGCCAGCAGCTTAATAGCGGGGGCGGGGGATACGCAGTATTTT	CASSLIAGAGDTQYF
.	TRBJ2-1	.	TRBV20-1	15	TGCAGTGCTAGAGCTGCGGGGAAAACCTACAATGAGCAGTTCTTC	CSARAAGKTYNEQFF
few	TRBJ1-5	.	TRBV4-2	13	TGTGCCAGCAGCCCCGGACCTACTATGCCCCAGCATTTT	CASSPGPTMPQHF
.	TRBJ2-1	.	TRBV3-1	15	TGTGCCAGCAGCCAAGATCCCCCTCGAGGGAATGAGCAGTTCTTC	CASSQDPPRGNEQFF
.	TRBJ2-1	.	TRBV20-1	13	TGCAGTGCCTCCCCGGACTCGGAACCAGAGCAGTTCTTC	CSASPDSEPEQFF
.	TRBJ2-2	TRBD2	TRBV5-1	15	TGCGCCAGCAGCTGGAGACCGGGACTAGGAGGGGAGCTGTTTTTT	CASSWRPGLGGELFF
.	TRBJ1-2	.	TRBV11-2	19	TGTGCCAGCAGCTTAATCCGGAGGGGAGAGGCGGGCTATAACTATGGCTACACCTTC	CASSLIRRGEAGYNYGYTF